The 30 T cell receptor beta chains below were found in one sample sequenced in a study of blood T cells in healthy people across ages. Using a J-beta primer mix together with a sample-barcoded 5' primer, a second PCR was run for roughly 7 to 11 cycles. TCRdb reprocessed the 5' RACE reads with MiXCR, giving one entry per CDR3 protein. There are around 970,000 distinct CDR3 sequences in the sample; roughly 51% occur only once, and around 21% lies in the top ten. Sequences were obtained from blood. The receptors stem from a woman aged 60-70 years in good health.

V gene TRBV11-2 combines with J gene TRBJ2-1; possibly TRBD2 for D (6 bases). The CDR3 contains 15 residues. Trimming pared 9 bases from V and 8 bases from J, leaving 23 bases between. Germline assignment: CDR1 SGHAT and CDR2 FQNNGV. CDR3 bases: TGTGCCAGTAGAGTACCGGGAGTCCGTCTCTATGAGCAGTTCTTC. This translates into CASRVPGVRLYEQFF. Full variable domain (outside the CDR3, taken from reference TRBV11-2 and TRBJ2-1): EAGVAQSPRYKIIEKRQSVAFWCNPISGHATLYWYQQILGQGPKLLIQFQNNGVVDDSQLPKDRFSAERLKGVDSTLKIQPAKLEDSAVYLCASRVPGVRLYEQFFGPGTRLTVL.

This chain connects TRBV4-2 to TRBJ2-1, with a tentative D call TRBD2 (6 bases). CDR3 length equals 16 residues. Germline CDR1 LGHNA, CDR2 YNFKEQ. The germline V and J ends were trimmed by 4 bases and 8 bases, with 21 bases remaining between them. CDR3 DNA sequence: TGTGCCAGCAGCCGCGGCGGTGCGGAGGGAGAGGATGAGCAGTTCTTC. Translated, it gives CASSRGGAEGEDEQFF.

The V gene is TRBV20-1, the J gene TRBJ2-5, with TRBD2 matching over 10 bases. Germline V gene data show CDR1 as DFQATT and CDR2 as SNEGSKA (reference sequence). The junction had 5 bases not matched to a gene; V was cut back by 2 bases and J by 5 bases. The length of the CDR3 is 14 residues. CDR3: CSARLAGAGETQYF. The CDR3 bases are TGCAGTGCTAGACTAGCGGGAGCTGGGGAGACCCAGTACTTC.

This clonotype showed up just a few times. One end of the junction varies from germline; a read error may be responsible. The rearrangement uses TRBV12-3 or TRBV12-4 and TRBJ1-2, with TRBD1 as a possible D gene (5 bases). The length of the CDR3 is 14 residues. CDR3 region: CASRLGDGNYGYTF. CDR3 sequence (DNA): TGTGCCAGCCGTTTGGGGGACGGTAACTATGGCTACACCTTC.

This clonotype was observed a few times. This chain links TRBV4-3 with TRBJ2-3, with 9 bases matching TRBD1. CDR3 length equals 17 residues. Germline lookup yields CDR1 LGHNA and CDR2 YSLEER. With V trimmed by 2 bases and J by 7 bases, 13 bases remained unmatched. The CDR3 coding sequence is TGCGCCAGCAGCCAAATCCTCCCGGGACAGGGACATAATACGCAGTATTTT. Protein: CASSQILPGQGHNTQYF.

Points on this clonotype: The junction does not match germline at one end; this may be a read error. The DNA for the CDR3 is TGCAGTGCTAGAGATGGGGCGGGAGGGCGCGACGAGCAGTACTTT. Its translation: CSARDGAGGRDEQYF. V usage is TRBV20-1 and J usage is TRBJ2-7; the match to TRBD2 covers 9 bases. The CDR3 extends over 15 amino acids. CDR1 is DFQATT and CDR2 is SNEGSKA in the germline V gene (reference sequence).

This clonotype was seen a handful of times. The chain combines TRBV28 with TRBJ2-1; a possible D gene is TRBD1 (7 bases). Between the trimmed V and J ends, which lost 7 bases and 6 bases, there was a span of 19 bases. Germline CDR1 is MDHEN and CDR2 is SYDVKM. This CDR3 is built from 15 residues. The chain's CDR3 is CASNLPQGGPNEQFF. DNA for the CDR3: TGTGCCAGCAACCTACCTCAGGGGGGCCCCAATGAGCAGTTCTTC.

There are a few counts of this clonotype. The chain joins TRBV25-1 to TRBJ2-4, with D perhaps given as TRBD1 or TRBD2 (5 bases each). The CDR3 runs to 12 residues. V was pared by 4 bases and J by 6 bases, with 7 bases between. Germline CDR1 reads MGHDK; CDR2 reads SYGVNS. The DNA for the CDR3 is TGTGCCAGCAGTGGAGGGGTAAACATTCAGTACTTC. Translating it yields CASSGGVNIQYF.

This clonotype was detected once. This chain links TRBV4-2 with TRBJ1-5; D gene unclear. This CDR3 contains 12 residues. The V end lost 5 bases, the J end lost 4 bases, and 6 bases lay between the germline ends. Germline CDR1 LGHNA, CDR2 YNFKEQ. In DNA form, the CDR3 reads TGTGCCAGCAGCGCGTCAAATCAGCCCCAGCATTTT. This sequence encodes CASSASNQPQHF.

The chain combines TRBV12-3 or TRBV12-4 with TRBJ2-7; no clear D gene. Trimming pared 5 bases from V and 6 bases from J, leaving 11 bases between. This CDR3 has 12 residues. The CDR3 coding sequence is TGTGCCAGCAGTACCGCCAAGGCCGAGCAGTACTTC. This sequence encodes CASSTAKAEQYF.

This clonotype was detected a few times. The V and J genes are TRBV7-9 and TRBJ2-1, with TRBD2 matching 8 bases. Germline V gives CDR1 SEHNR, CDR2 FQNEAQ (reference sequence). The CDR3 length is 19 residues. Trimming cost V 6 bases and J 4 bases; bases outside gene matches: 20. Written as DNA, the CDR3 is TGTGCCAGCAGACCCCTGGGGCCTACACTAGCGGAACTGTACAATGAGCAGTTCTTC. Its protein is CASRPLGPTLAELYNEQFF.

This clonotype was recorded once. The J gene is TRBJ1-4, the V gene TRBV12-3 or TRBV12-4; TRBD1 matches at 8 bases. This CDR3 region has 14 residues. Trimming removed 5 bases from V and 10 bases from J; junction bases left unmatched: 9. In DNA, the CDR3 is TGTGCCAGCAGTCCTTCCGGGACAGGCATAAAACTGTTTTTT. Residues: CASSPSGTGIKLFF.

The J gene is TRBJ2-1, the V gene TRBV12-3 or TRBV12-4, with D maybe TRBD1 (6 bases). Trimming stripped 6 bases from V and 0 bases from J, with 9 bases between. The CDR3 totals 14 residues. CDR3 in amino acids: CASSGQPSYNEQFF. The CDR3 nucleotides read TGTGCCAGCAGCGGACAGCCCTCCTACAATGAGCAGTTCTTC.

The J gene is TRBJ2-5, the V gene TRBV13; 9 nucleotides align to TRBD1. V shed 4 bases and J 5 bases; nucleotides not matched to a gene: 5. The CDR3 runs 14 residues. Germline V lookup: CDR1 PRHDT, CDR2 FYEKMQ (reference sequence). The CDR3 is CASSSGDRGETQYF. CDR3 DNA sequence: TGTGCCAGCAGCTCAGGCGACAGGGGGGAGACCCAGTACTTC. The variable domain in full, with the rest retrieved from reference TRBV13 and TRBJ2-5, is AAGVIQSPRHLIKEKRETATLKCYPIPRHDTVYWYQQGPGQDPQFLISFYEKMQSDKGSIPDRFSAQQFSDYHSELNMSSLELGDSALYFCASSSGDRGETQYFGPGTRLLVL.

On this clonotype itself: One end of the junction fails to match germline, which may point to a read error. J is TRBJ1-2 and V is TRBV12-3 or TRBV12-4, with D perhaps TRBD1 (6 bases). The CDR3 is made up of 15 amino acids. The CDR3 DNA reads as TGTGCCAGCAGTTTTCGGGACACAGTCAACTATGGCCACACCTTC. The encoded protein is CASSFRDTVNYGHTF.

This clonotype occurred a few times. The gene calls are TRBV20-1 and TRBJ2-1; D possibly matches TRBD1 or TRBD2 (5 bases each). Trimming cost V 2 bases and J 6 bases, with 14 bases left between them. The CDR3 loop spans 14 amino acids. Germline V gives CDR1 DFQATT, CDR2 SNEGSKA (reference sequence). DNA for the CDR3: TGCAGTGCTAGACGGGACCCCGGGGCCAATGAGCAGTTCTTC. Protein: CSARRDPGANEQFF.

The chain uses TRBV12-3 or TRBV12-4 and TRBJ2-7; 7 nucleotides agree with TRBD1. The CDR3 spans 14 residues. Unmatched junction bases numbered 9, after V lost 6 bases and J lost 4 bases. The CDR3 DNA reads TGTGCCAGCAGCCCCACGGGGACAGAGTACGAGCAGTACTTC. It codes for CASSPTGTEYEQYF.

This chain connects TRBV14 to TRBJ2-1; D call uncertain. V lost 4 bases to trimming and J lost 10 bases, with 11 bases between them. From germline, CDR1 is SGHDN and CDR2 FVKESK. The CDR3 covers 12 residues. CDR3 in DNA: TGTGCCAGCAGCCCCCGCTCTAGGGAGCAGTTCTTC. Amino acid sequence: CASSPRSREQFF.

This clonotype was counted a few times. The V and J genes are TRBV6-1 and TRBJ2-1, with TRBD2 identical over 9 bases. After removal of 4 bases from V and 1 base from J, the junction contained 14 bases not matched to a gene. CDR1 is MNHNS and CDR2 is SASEGT in the germline V gene. This CDR3 region has 19 residues. CDR3 bases: TGTGCCAGCAGTGGACTAGCGGACGGAGGGAGAGGTTCCTACAATGAGCAGTTCTTC. This encodes CASSGLADGGRGSYNEQFF.

The chain employs TRBV29-1 and TRBJ1-2; D uncertain. CDR1 and CDR2 (germline): SQVTM, ANQGSEA. The CDR3 runs to 11 residues. V lost 7 bases and J lost 3, with 9 bases in between. CDR3 residues: CSALLYYGYTF. The CDR3 DNA reads as TGCAGCGCCCTACTGTACTATGGCTACACCTTC. Full variable domain (missing parts from reference TRBV29-1 and TRBJ1-2): SAVISQKPSRDICQRGTSLTIQCQVDSQVTMMFWYRQQPGQSLTLIATANQGSEATYESGFVIDKFPISRPNLTFSTLTVSNMSPEDSSIYLCSALLYYGYTFGSGTRLTVV.

This sequence joins TRBV11-1 and TRBJ2-7; weak D call: TRBD1 (6 bases). Germline V gene sequence: CDR1 SGHAT, CDR2 FQDESV (reference sequence). The CDR3 length is 13 residues. V lost 5 bases to trimming and J lost 7 bases, with 15 bases between them. This CDR3 is CASSLGQSNEQYF. The CDR3 nucleotides are TGTGCCAGCAGCCTCGGACAGAGCAATGAGCAGTACTTC.

The chain carries TRBV13 and TRBJ2-1, with TRBD2 identical over 7 bases. V lost 5 bases, J lost 1 base, and 14 bases stayed unmatched. The CDR3 is 18 residues long. Germline assignment: CDR1 PRHDT and CDR2 FYEKMQ (reference sequence). The chain's CDR3 is CASSPSPGGSESYNEQFF. CDR3 bases: TGTGCCAGCAGCCCAAGCCCAGGCGGGAGTGAGTCCTACAATGAGCAGTTCTTC.

The chain couples TRBV7-9 to TRBJ1-4; 7 bases match TRBD1. The germline CDR1 and CDR2 sequences are SEHNR and FQNEAQ (reference sequence). V was clipped by 5 bases and J by 7 bases; unmatched bases: 10. The CDR3 is made up of 15 amino acids. The CDR3 DNA follows: TGTGCCAGCAGCCCGACAGGGATTATTACTGAAAAACTGTTTTTT. This gives the protein CASSPTGIITEKLFF.

This clonotype appeared a few times. This chain joins TRBV3-1 and TRBJ2-7; D ambiguous. Trimming cost V 4 bases and J 8 bases, with 9 bases left between them. CDR1 and CDR2 (germline): LGHDT, YNNKEL (reference sequence). This CDR3 spans 11 amino acids. The CDR3 DNA follows: TGTGCCAGCAGCCCGGGTGCAAAGCAGTACTTC. As protein: CASSPGAKQYF.

DNA of the CDR3: TGCGCCAGCTCCTTCCTAGCGGGAGACCCAGTCTATGAGCAGTTCTTC. Its protein is CASSFLAGDPVYEQFF. This rearrangement joins TRBV4-1 to TRBJ2-1; 10 positions match TRBD2. Germline loops: CDR1 MGHRA, CDR2 YSYEKL. With V trimmed by 8 bases and J by 8 bases, 15 bases remained unmatched. The CDR3 sequence is 16 residues long.

This chain joins TRBV10-3 and TRBJ2-7; the D is unclear. The J call may be incorrect, as the DNA end agrees better with TRBJ2-5. The CDR3 is made up of 11 amino acids. In germline, CDR1 is ENHRY, CDR2 SYGVKD. CDR3 loop: CAISDAWTQYF. CDR3 nucleotide sequence: TGTGCCATCAGTGACGCGTGGACCCAGTACTTC.

The chain has TRBV6-1 and TRBJ2-3, with D possibly called TRBD1 or TRBD2 (5 bases each). V lost 3 bases, J lost 1 base, and 5 bases lay in between. Germline values: CDR1 MNHNS, CDR2 SASEGT. There are 13 residues in the CDR3. Here the CDR3 reads CASSEGRTDTQYF. The CDR3 DNA is TGTGCCAGCAGTGAGGGACGCACAGATACGCAGTATTTT.

This clonotype was observed a few times. The rearrangement links TRBV28 to TRBJ2-7; D is uncertain. CDR3 size: 14 residues. Trimming shortened V by 6 bases and J by 0 bases, and 12 bases separated the two germline ends. The V gene's germline CDR1 is MDHEN and CDR2 SYDVKM. The CDR3 region has the DNA TGTGCCAGCAGACTAACATGGAGCTCCTACGAGCAGTACTTC. Translating gives CASRLTWSSYEQYF.

This clonotype came up a few times. The chain has TRBV7-2 and TRBJ2-5, with 10 bases that match TRBD2. V dropped 1 base and J dropped 0; count of bases not matched to a gene: 5. The CDR3 runs 17 residues. Per germline, CDR1 SGHTA and CDR2 FQGNSA. The CDR3: CASSLGGSGRYQETQYF. CDR3 nucleotide sequence: TGTGCCAGCAGCTTAGGTGGTAGCGGGAGGTACCAAGAGACCCAGTACTTC.

CDR3 region: CASSQGLLAGVRETQYF. CDR3 nucleotide sequence: TGTGCCAGCAGCCAAGGATTGTTAGCGGGAGTTAGAGAGACCCAGTACTTC. The chain carries TRBV14 and TRBJ2-7; 9 bases match TRBD2. With the DNA end fitting TRBJ2-5 better, the J assignment may be wrong. This CDR3 contains 17 residues. CDR1 and CDR2 (germline): SGHDN, FVKESK.